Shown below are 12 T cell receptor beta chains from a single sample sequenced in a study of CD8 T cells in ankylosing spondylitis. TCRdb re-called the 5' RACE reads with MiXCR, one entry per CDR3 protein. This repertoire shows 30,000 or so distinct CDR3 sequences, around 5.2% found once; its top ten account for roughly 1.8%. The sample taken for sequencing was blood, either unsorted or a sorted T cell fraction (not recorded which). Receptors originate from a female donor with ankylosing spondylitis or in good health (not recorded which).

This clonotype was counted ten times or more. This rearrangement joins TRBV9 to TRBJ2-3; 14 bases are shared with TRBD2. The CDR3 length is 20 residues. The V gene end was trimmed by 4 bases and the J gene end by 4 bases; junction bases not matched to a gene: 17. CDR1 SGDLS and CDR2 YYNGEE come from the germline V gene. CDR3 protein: CASSPRTSGRPRAGPDTQYF. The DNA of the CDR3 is TGTGCCAGCAGCCCCCGGACTAGCGGGAGGCCGAGGGCGGGTCCAGATACGCAGTATTTT.

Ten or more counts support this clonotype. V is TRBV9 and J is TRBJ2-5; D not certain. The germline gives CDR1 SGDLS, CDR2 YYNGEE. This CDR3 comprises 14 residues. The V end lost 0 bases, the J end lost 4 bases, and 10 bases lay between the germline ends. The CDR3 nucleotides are TGTGCCAGCAGCGTAGGAGACACGAGAGAGACCCAGTACTTC. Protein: CASSVGDTRETQYF.

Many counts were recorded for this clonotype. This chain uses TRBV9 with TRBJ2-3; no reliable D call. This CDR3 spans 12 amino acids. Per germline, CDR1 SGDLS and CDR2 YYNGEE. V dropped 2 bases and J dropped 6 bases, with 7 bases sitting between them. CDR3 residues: CASSVSWDTQYF. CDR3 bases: TGTGCCAGCAGCGTTTCATGGGATACGCAGTATTTT.

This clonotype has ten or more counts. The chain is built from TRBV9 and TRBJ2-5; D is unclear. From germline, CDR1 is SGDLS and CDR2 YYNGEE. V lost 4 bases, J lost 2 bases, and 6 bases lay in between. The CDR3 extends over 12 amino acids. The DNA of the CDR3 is TGTGCCAGCAGCCCTACTCAAGAGACCCAGTACTTC. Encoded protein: CASSPTQETQYF.

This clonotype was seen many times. This chain's CDR3 is CASSVSGGREETQYF. CDR3 bases: TGTGCCAGCAGCGTTAGCGGGGGGCGGGAAGAGACCCAGTACTTC. This chain links TRBV9 with TRBJ2-5, with TRBD2 identical over 10 bases. V shed 2 bases and J 3 bases; nucleotides not matched to a gene: 4. The CDR3 runs 15 residues. In germline, CDR1 is SGDLS, CDR2 YYNGEE.

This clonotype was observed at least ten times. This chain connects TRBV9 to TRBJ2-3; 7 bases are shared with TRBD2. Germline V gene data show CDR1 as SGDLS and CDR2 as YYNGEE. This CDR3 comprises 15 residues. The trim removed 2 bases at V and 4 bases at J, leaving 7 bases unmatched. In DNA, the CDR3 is TGTGCCAGCAGCGTTAAGGCGGGAGTTTCAGATACGCAGTATTTT. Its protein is CASSVKAGVSDTQYF.

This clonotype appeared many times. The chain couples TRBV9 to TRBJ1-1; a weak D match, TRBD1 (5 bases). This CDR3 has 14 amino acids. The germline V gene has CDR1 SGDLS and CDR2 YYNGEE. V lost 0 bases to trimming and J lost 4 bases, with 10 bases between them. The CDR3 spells CASSVEGETTEAFF. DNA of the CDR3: TGTGCCAGCAGCGTAGAAGGGGAGACCACTGAAGCTTTCTTT.

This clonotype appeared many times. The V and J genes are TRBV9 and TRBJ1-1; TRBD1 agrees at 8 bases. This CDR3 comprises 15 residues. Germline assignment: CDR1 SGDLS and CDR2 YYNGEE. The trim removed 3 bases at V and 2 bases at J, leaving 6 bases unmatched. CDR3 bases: TGTGCCAGCAGCGAGGGGACAGGACTTAACACTGAAGCTTTCTTT. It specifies CASSEGTGLNTEAFF.

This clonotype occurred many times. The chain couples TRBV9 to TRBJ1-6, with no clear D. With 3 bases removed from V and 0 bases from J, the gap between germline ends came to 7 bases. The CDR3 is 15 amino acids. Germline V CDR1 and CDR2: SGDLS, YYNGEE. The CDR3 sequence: CASSAYSSYNSPLHF. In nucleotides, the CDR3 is TGTGCCAGCAGCGCGTATAGCTCCTATAATTCACCCCTCCACTTT.

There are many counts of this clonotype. CDR3 sequence reads: CASSRFPQGNTEAFF. Here the CDR3 DNA reads TGTGCCAGCAGCCGATTCCCCCAGGGGAACACTGAAGCTTTCTTT. This rearrangement joins TRBV9 to TRBJ1-1, with D possibly matching TRBD1 (5 bases). Looked up from germline, CDR1 is SGDLS and CDR2 is YYNGEE. The CDR3 is 15 residues long. V gave up 4 bases and J gave up 1 base, with 14 bases separating them.

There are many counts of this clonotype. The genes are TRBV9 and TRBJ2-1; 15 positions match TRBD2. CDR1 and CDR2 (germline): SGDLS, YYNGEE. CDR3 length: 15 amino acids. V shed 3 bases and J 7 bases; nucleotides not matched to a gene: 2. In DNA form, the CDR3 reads TGTGCCAGCAGCGGGGGACTAGCGGGGGGAAATGAGCAGTTCTTC. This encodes CASSGGLAGGNEQFF. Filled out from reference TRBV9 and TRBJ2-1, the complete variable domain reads DSGVTQTPKHLITATGQRVTLRCSPRSGDLSVYWYQQSLDQGLQFLIQYYNGEERAKGNILERFSAQQFPDLHSELNLSSLELGDSALYFCASSGGLAGGNEQFFGPGTRLTVL.

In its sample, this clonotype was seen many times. For the CDR3, the DNA is TGTGCCAGCACCGCCGTAGGACAGGGGAAGGGCACAGATACGCAGTATTTT. It encodes CASTAVGQGKGTDTQYF. The chain carries TRBV9 and TRBJ2-3; the match to TRBD1 covers 9 bases. The length of the CDR3 is 17 residues. Losses at the gene ends were 6 bases for V and 1 base for J; bases not matched to a gene: 12. The germline CDR1 and CDR2 sequences are SGDLS and YYNGEE.